The rows below give T cell receptor beta chains drawn from one sample of a study of T cell responses to AZD1222 COVID-19 vaccine. Measured with immunoSEQ multiplex PCR; TCRdb has only the in-frame clones, and not every one. The data show 140,000 or so clones, almost 90% seen once. The source material was peripheral blood, sampled on day 0 of AZD1222 vaccination. These receptors originate from an adult in good health. Both conserved end residues are part of each CDR3. D genes are given only for firm matches. The size entry is marked missing in some rows and otherwise reads once, few, many or a size class.

length	V	D	J	size	CDR3	DNA
16	TRBV9	NA	TRBJ2-1	NA	CASSVGERSSYNEQFF	TGTGCCAGCAGCGTAGGAGAGCGTAGCTCCTACAATGAGCAGTTCTTC
13	TRBV6-2/TRBV6-3	NA	TRBJ1-2	NA	CASSSLANYGYTF	TGTGCCAGCAGTTCGCTAGCTAACTATGGCTACACCTTC
15	TRBV18	NA	TRBJ1-6	NA	CASSPPNGGNSPLHF	TGTGCCAGCTCACCACCGAACGGGGGGAATTCACCCCTCCACTTT
14	TRBV7-2	NA	TRBJ1-1	NA	CASSLVAVNTEAFF	TGTGCCAGCAGCTTAGTTGCGGTGAACACTGAAGCTTTCTTT
14	TRBV6-4	TRBD1	TRBJ2-7	NA	CASRFNDRGYEQYF	TGTGCCAGCAGGTTTAATGACAGGGGCTACGAGCAGTACTTC
13	TRBV5-4	TRBD1	TRBJ1-1	once	CASSRTGGTEAFF	TGTGCCAGCAGCCGGACAGGGGGAACTGAAGCTTTCTTT
13	TRBV10-1	TRBD2	TRBJ2-5	NA	CASSFSGLETQYF	TGCGCCAGCAGCTTTAGCGGGCTGGAGACCCAGTACTTC
15	TRBV11-2	NA	TRBJ1-5	NA	CASSLDVGGDQPQHF	TGTGCCAGCAGCTTAGATGTCGGGGGAGATCAGCCCCAGCATTTT
16	TRBV5-8	TRBD1	TRBJ1-5	NA	CASSRGTGGRDHPQHF	TGTGCCAGCAGTCGAGGGACAGGGGGAAGGGATCACCCCCAGCATTTT
14	TRBV7-2	NA	TRBJ2-1	once	CASSHPRWEYEQFF	TGTGCCAGCAGCCATCCCCGTTGGGAGTATGAGCAGTTCTTC
13	TRBV15	NA	TRBJ2-7	few	CATSRDRVYEQYF	TGTGCCACCAGCAGAGACAGGGTTTACGAGCAGTACTTC
15	TRBV9	NA	TRBJ1-4	NA	CASSVAGGLNEKLFF	TGTGCCAGCAGCGTAGCTGGCGGCCTGAATGAAAAACTGTTTTTT
15	TRBV7-3	TRBD2	TRBJ2-7	NA	CASSSTGGSGDEQYF	TGTGCCAGCAGCTCCACTGGCGGGAGTGGGGACGAGCAGTACTTC
14	TRBV4-3	NA	TRBJ1-3	NA	CASSQVGGKDTIYF	TGCGCCAGCAGCCAAGTAGGGGGGAAGGACACCATATATTTT
14	TRBV7-9	NA	TRBJ1-2	NA	CASSSGTPQYGYTF	TGTGCCAGCAGCTCGGGGACACCTCAATATGGCTACACCTTC
16	TRBV6-2/TRBV6-3	NA	TRBJ1-5	NA	CASSHQGRYFNQPQHF	TGTGCCAGCAGTCACCAGGGACGCTATTTCAATCAGCCCCAGCATTTT
16	TRBV7-8	TRBD2	TRBJ2-7	NA	CASSLTSGLSSYEQYF	TGTGCCAGCAGCTTGACTAGCGGTTTGAGCTCCTACGAGCAGTACTTC
12	TRBV4-2	TRBD2	TRBJ2-1	NA	CASSQDGGEQFF	TGTGCCAGCAGCCAAGACGGGGGGGAGCAGTTCTTC
16	TRBV6-2/TRBV6-3	TRBD1	TRBJ2-2	NA	CASSFDRAPNTGELFF	TGTGCCAGCAGTTTCGACAGGGCCCCGAACACCGGGGAGCTGTTTTTT
14	TRBV27	TRBD1	TRBJ2-5	NA	CASSLQTGAETQYF	TGTGCCAGCAGTTTACAGACAGGGGCTGAGACCCAGTACTTC
16	TRBV10-3	TRBD2	TRBJ2-2	NA	CAISVSAGGRTGELFF	TGTGCCATCAGTGTATCAGCGGGAGGGCGCACCGGGGAGCTGTTTTTT
16	TRBV4-2	TRBD2	TRBJ2-7	NA	CASSSAGTSGMDEQYF	TGTGCCAGCAGTTCGGCCGGGACTAGCGGGATGGACGAGCAGTACTTC
12	TRBV7-2	NA	TRBJ2-7	NA	CASKSAAYEQYF	TGTGCAAGCAAGAGCGCGGCCTACGAGCAGTACTTC
16	TRBV10-3	TRBD1	TRBJ2-2	NA	CAISESDREDAGELFF	TGTGCCATCAGTGAGTCGGACAGGGAAGACGCCGGGGAGCTGTTTTTT
15	TRBV27	TRBD2	TRBJ2-1	once	CASSLTRLAGSEQFF	TGTGCCAGCAGTTTAACGAGGCTAGCGGGCAGCGAGCAGTTCTTC